The 18 T cell receptor beta chains below all came from one sample that was sequenced in a study of blood T cells in healthy people across ages. For the second PCR, which ran for roughly 6 to 12 cycles, a sample-barcoded 5' primer and a J-beta primer mix were used. One entry per CDR3 protein results from TCRdb running MiXCR on the 5' RACE reads. The top ten hold around 3% of the sample, which has 600,000 to 900,000 distinct CDR3 sequences, approximately 24% seen once. This sample also appeared in a second study, on T cells of mothers and their children.

The sample comprised blood. The receptors derive from a boy aged 5-17 years in good health.

The chain has TRBV3-1 and TRBJ2-3; the D gene could be TRBD1 or TRBD2 (6 bases each). V was clipped by 7 bases and J by 1 base, with 18 bases between them. Germline V CDR1 and CDR2: LGHDT, YNNKEL (reference sequence). The CDR3 spans 16 residues. The CDR3 spells CASTPSGAEGTDTQYF. CDR3 nucleotide sequence: TGTGCCAGCACCCCTTCGGGGGCTGAAGGCACAGATACGCAGTATTTT.

This clonotype was picked up a small number of times. The chain links TRBV11-2 to TRBJ2-3; 7 bases match TRBD1. The CDR3 contains 13 residues. Germline assignment: CDR1 SGHAT and CDR2 FQNNGV. Germline trimming cut 5 bases from V and 3 bases from J; bases unmatched to any gene: 2. This chain's CDR3 is CASSTQGTDTQYF. The CDR3 coding sequence is TGTGCCAGCAGCACACAGGGGACAGATACGCAGTATTTT.

A few counts support this clonotype. V usage is TRBV28 and J usage is TRBJ2-4; a possible D gene is TRBD1 (5 bases). CDR1 is MDHEN, CDR2 SYDVKM, per germline. The CDR3 covers 17 residues. V lost 3 bases and J lost 3, with 18 bases in between. Here the CDR3 DNA reads TGTGCCAGCAGTTTTGGGGCCCGTGGGTGGGACAAAAACATTCAGTACTTC. Encoded protein: CASSFGARGWDKNIQYF.

The J gene is TRBJ1-1, the V gene TRBV7-2; a weak D match, TRBD1 (5 bases). CDR3 length equals 15 residues. V was clipped by 1 base and J by 3 bases, with 12 bases between them. CDR1 and CDR2 (germline): SGHTA, FQGNSA. The CDR3 coding sequence is TGTGCCAGCAGCTTAGAAGCAGGGTGGGACACTGAAGCTTTCTTT. Protein: CASSLEAGWDTEAFF. Supplemented by reference TRBV7-2 and TRBJ1-1, the full variable domain reads GAGVSQSPSNKVTEKGKDVELRCDPISGHTALYWYRQSLGQGLEFLIYFQGNSAPDKSGLPSDRFSAERTGGSVSTLTIQRTQQEDSAVYLCASSLEAGWDTEAFFGQGTRLTVV.

The V call is TRBV7-9, the J call TRBJ1-2; D unresolved. There are 16 residues in the CDR3. Germline V CDR1 and CDR2: SEHNR, FQNEAQ (reference sequence). Trimming took 0 bases from V and 0 from J, leaving 11 bases between them. For the CDR3, the DNA is TGTGCCAGCAGCTTAGCTGTCGTAGGGACTAACTATGGCTACACCTTC. Translated: CASSLAVVGTNYGYTF.

The chain joins TRBV12-3 or TRBV12-4 to TRBJ2-1; TRBD2 aligns across 8 bases. The ends lost 4 bases at V and 10 bases at J; junction bases unmatched: 3. The CDR3 sequence is 12 residues long. The CDR3 bases are TGTGCCAGCAGTTCCGGGACTAGGGAGCAGTTCTTC. Protein product: CASSSGTREQFF.

The V call is TRBV11-2, the J call TRBJ2-2; D uncertain. This CDR3 is 15 amino acids long. The germline CDR1 and CDR2 sequences are SGHAT and FQNNGV. Deletions cut 0 bases from V and 1 base from J, with 6 bases between. The CDR3 region is CASSLEGLNTGELFF. CDR3 nucleotide sequence: TGTGCCAGCAGCTTAGAAGGATTGAACACCGGGGAGCTGTTTTTT.

In its sample, this clonotype was seen a few times. V is TRBV6-6 and J is TRBJ1-2, with D maybe TRBD1 (6 bases). V lost 5 bases to trimming and J lost 8 bases, with 15 bases between them. Germline V gene lookup returns CDR1 MNHNY and CDR2 SVGAGI (reference sequence). This CDR3 comprises 13 residues. CDR3 protein: CASSQQGWEGYTF. CDR3 in DNA: TGTGCCAGCAGTCAACAGGGCTGGGAAGGCTACACCTTC.

The chain recombines TRBV10-3 with TRBJ2-7; the match to TRBD1 covers 8 bases. Per the germline V gene, CDR1 is ENHRY and CDR2 is SYGVKD. The CDR3 sequence is 16 residues long. The V segment lost 2 bases and the J segment 0 bases; nucleotides outside the gene matches: 6. The CDR3 region has the DNA TGTGCCATCAGTGAGGTAGGACAGGGACTCTCCTACGAGCAGTACTTC. Residues: CAISEVGQGLSYEQYF.

This clonotype was recorded only once. The gene calls are TRBV24-1 and TRBJ2-2, with 9 bases aligning to TRBD2. Germline V CDR1 and CDR2: KGHDR, SFDVKD. With V trimmed by 5 bases and J by 6 bases, 6 bases remained unmatched. The CDR3 is 15 amino acids. CDR3 nucleotides: TGTGCCACCAGTGCAGCGGGGGGCTCGGCCGGGGAGCTGTTTTTT. It codes for CATSAAGGSAGELFF.

The rearrangement links TRBV29-1 to TRBJ1-5, with TRBD1 matching 11 bases. Germline loops: CDR1 SQVTM, CDR2 ANQGSEA. With V trimmed by 6 bases and J by 6 bases, 4 bases remained unmatched. There are 13 residues in the CDR3. CDR3 sequence (DNA): TGCAGCGTAGGACAGGGGGCTTTTCAGCCCCAGCATTTT. Translation: CSVGQGAFQPQHF.

This chain links TRBV20-1 with TRBJ1-5; D is uncertain. This CDR3 region has 13 residues. V lost 6 bases and J 7 bases, leaving 16 bases between the germline ends. Germline values: CDR1 DFQATT, CDR2 SNEGSKA (reference sequence). The CDR3 coding sequence is TGCAGTGCCTCCGGGCAGGAAGGACAGCCCCAGCATTTT. Its protein is CSASGQEGQPQHF.

This clonotype turned up a few times. This sequence joins TRBV7-2 and TRBJ2-5; 10 bases map to TRBD2. CDR1 and CDR2 (germline): SGHTA, FQGNSA. V was clipped by 1 base and J by 2 bases; unmatched bases: 4. The CDR3 covers 16 residues. The CDR3 region is CASSLGVAGGQETQYF. CDR3 nucleotide sequence: TGTGCCAGCAGCTTAGGCGTAGCGGGGGGTCAAGAGACCCAGTACTTC.

The chain's CDR3 is CASTPGQQETQYF. The CDR3 bases are TGTGCCAGCACTCCGGGACAGCAAGAGACCCAGTACTTC. This chain connects TRBV12-3 or TRBV12-4 to TRBJ2-5; 7 bases match TRBD1. Germline trimming cut 7 bases from V and 2 bases from J; bases unmatched to any gene: 4. The CDR3 runs to 13 residues.

In this sample, this clonotype turned up a few times. The V and J genes are TRBV6-5 and TRBJ2-7; TRBD1 matches at 9 bases. From germline, CDR1 is MNHEY and CDR2 SVGAGI. V lost 5 bases, J lost 0 bases, and 2 bases stayed unmatched. CDR3 length: 14 amino acids. Here the CDR3 DNA reads TGTGCCAGCAGTCGGGACAGGGACTCCTACGAGCAGTACTTC. Translated: CASSRDRDSYEQYF.

This clonotype was observed once. The chain employs TRBV7-9 and TRBJ1-5; 9 nucleotides agree with TRBD1. Germline V lookup: CDR1 SEHNR, CDR2 FQNEAQ (reference sequence). With 5 bases clipped from V and 9 bases from J, the junction kept 17 bases outside the gene matches. The CDR3 is made up of 17 amino acids. This chain's CDR3 is CASSTNRDRDFVGPQHF. CDR3 coding DNA: TGTGCCAGCAGCACGAATAGGGACAGGGATTTTGTGGGGCCCCAGCATTTT.

This clonotype was picked up a small number of times. The chain recombines TRBV6-6 with TRBJ2-3; 16 nucleotides align to TRBD2. CDR3 length: 16 residues. Per germline, CDR1 MNHNY and CDR2 SVGAGI (reference sequence). Trimming cost V 5 bases and J 9 bases; bases outside gene matches: 8. CDR3 nucleotide sequence: TGTGCCAGCAGTGGGGGACTAGCGGGGGGGCCAGGGACGCAGTATTTT. Protein product: CASSGGLAGGPGTQYF.

The rearrangement joins TRBV7-9 to TRBJ2-5, with a possible D match to TRBD1 (6 bases). The DNA end is a closer match to TRBJ2-1, so the J assignment may be wrong. CDR3 length equals 16 residues. The germline gives CDR1 SEHNR, CDR2 FQNEAQ (reference sequence). The CDR3 sequence is CASSSARQAAYNEQFF. The CDR3 DNA sequence: TGTGCCAGCAGCTCCGCCCGACAGGCGGCGTACAATGAGCAGTTCTTC.